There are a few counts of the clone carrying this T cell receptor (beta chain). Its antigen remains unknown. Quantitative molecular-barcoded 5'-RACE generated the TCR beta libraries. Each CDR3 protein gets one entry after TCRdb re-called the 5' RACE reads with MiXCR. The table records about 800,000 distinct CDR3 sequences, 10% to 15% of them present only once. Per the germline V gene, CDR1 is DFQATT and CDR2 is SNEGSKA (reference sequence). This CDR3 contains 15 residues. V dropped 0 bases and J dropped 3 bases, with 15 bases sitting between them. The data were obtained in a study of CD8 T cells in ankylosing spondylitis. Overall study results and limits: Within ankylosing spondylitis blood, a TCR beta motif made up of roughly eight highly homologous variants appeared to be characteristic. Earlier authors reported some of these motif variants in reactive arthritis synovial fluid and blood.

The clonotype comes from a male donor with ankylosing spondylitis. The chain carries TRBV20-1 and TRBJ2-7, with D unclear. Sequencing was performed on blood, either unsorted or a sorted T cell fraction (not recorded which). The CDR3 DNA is TGCAGTGCTAGAGATAGCCAGCTAGGATTCTACGAGCAGTACTTC. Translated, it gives CSARDSQLGFYEQYF.